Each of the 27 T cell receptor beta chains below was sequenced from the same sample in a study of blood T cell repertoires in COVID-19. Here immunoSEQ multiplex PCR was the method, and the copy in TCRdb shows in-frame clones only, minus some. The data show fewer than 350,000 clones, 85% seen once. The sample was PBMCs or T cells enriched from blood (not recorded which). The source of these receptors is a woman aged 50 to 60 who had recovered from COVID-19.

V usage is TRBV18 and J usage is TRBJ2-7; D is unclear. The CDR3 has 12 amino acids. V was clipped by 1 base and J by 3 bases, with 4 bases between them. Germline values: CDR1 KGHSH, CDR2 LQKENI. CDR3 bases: TGTGCCAGCTCACCACGACACTACGAGCAGTACTTC. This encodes CASSPRHYEQYF.

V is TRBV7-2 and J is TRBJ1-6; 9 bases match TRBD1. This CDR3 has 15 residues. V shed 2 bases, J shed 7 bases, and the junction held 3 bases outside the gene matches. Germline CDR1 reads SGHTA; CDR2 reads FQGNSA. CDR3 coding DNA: TGTGCCAGCAGCTTAAAGGACAGGGGAAATTCACCCCTCCACTTT. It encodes CASSLKDRGNSPLHF.

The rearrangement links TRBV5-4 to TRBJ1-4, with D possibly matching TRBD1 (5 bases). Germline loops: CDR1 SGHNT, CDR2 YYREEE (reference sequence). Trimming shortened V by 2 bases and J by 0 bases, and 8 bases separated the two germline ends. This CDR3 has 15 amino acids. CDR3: CASSFQGATNEKLFF. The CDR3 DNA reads TGTGCCAGCAGCTTTCAGGGTGCAACTAATGAAAAACTGTTTTTT.

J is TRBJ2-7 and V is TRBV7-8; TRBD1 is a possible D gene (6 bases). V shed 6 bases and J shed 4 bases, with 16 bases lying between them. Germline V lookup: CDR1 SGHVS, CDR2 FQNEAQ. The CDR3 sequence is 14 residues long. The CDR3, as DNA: TGTGCCAGCAGATTGACGAACAGGGATTACGAGCAGTACTTC. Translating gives CASRLTNRDYEQYF.

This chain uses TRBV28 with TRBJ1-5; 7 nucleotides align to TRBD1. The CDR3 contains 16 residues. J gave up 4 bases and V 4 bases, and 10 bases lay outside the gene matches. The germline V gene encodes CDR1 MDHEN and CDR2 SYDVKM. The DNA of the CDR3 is TGTGCCAGCAGTTCCTTCGGCAGGGGGGCTAATCAGCCCCAGCATTTT. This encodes CASSSFGRGANQPQHF.

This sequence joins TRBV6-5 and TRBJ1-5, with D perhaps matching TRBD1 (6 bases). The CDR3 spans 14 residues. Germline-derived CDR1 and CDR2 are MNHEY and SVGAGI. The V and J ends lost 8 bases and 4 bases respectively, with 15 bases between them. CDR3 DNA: TGTGCCAGCGCGTGGGGAGGGGGAAATCAGCCCCAGCATTTT. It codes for CASAWGGGNQPQHF.

In DNA form, the CDR3 reads TGTGCCAGTAATCCAGGTTGGTTGAGCAATCAGCCCCAGCATTTT. Protein: CASNPGWLSNQPQHF. J is TRBJ1-5 and V is TRBV19; D is unclear. This CDR3 spans 15 amino acids. Germline-derived CDR1 and CDR2 are LNHDA and SQIVND (reference sequence). V was trimmed by 7 bases and J by 1 base, leaving 14 bases between them. The full variable domain, completed using reference TRBV19 and TRBJ1-5, is DGGITQSPKYLFRKEGQNVTLSCEQNLNHDAMYWYRQDPGQGLRLIYYSQIVNDFQKGDIAEGYSVSREKKESFPLTVTSAQKNPTAFYLCASNPGWLSNQPQHFGDGTRLSIL.

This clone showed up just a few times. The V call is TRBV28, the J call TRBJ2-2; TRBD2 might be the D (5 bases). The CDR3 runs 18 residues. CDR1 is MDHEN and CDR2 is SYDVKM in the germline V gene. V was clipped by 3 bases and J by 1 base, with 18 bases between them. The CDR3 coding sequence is TGTGCCAGCAGTTTCCTCATAGGTTCTGAGGGGAACACCGGGGAGCTGTTTTTT. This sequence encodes CASSFLIGSEGNTGELFF.

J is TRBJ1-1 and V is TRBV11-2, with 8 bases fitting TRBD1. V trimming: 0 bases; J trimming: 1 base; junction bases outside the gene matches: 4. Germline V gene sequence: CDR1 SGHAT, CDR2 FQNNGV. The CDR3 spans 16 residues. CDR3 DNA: TGTGCCAGCAGCTTAGATCGAGGGACAGGGAACACTGAAGCTTTCTTT. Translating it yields CASSLDRGTGNTEAFF.

As DNA, the CDR3 is TGCGCCAGCAGCTTATCAGGGGTTGAATATGGCTACACCTTC. Its translation: CASSLSGVEYGYTF. This sequence joins TRBV5-1 and TRBJ1-2; tentatively, D is TRBD1 (6 bases). Deletions cut 2 bases from V and 5 bases from J, with 13 bases between. The CDR3 length is 14 residues. Germline CDR1 and CDR2: SGHRS and YFSETQ. Full variable domain (outside the CDR3, taken from reference TRBV5-1 and TRBJ1-2): KAGVTQTPRYLIKTRGQQVTLSCSPISGHRSVSWYQQTPGQGLQFLFEYFSETQRNKGNFPGRFSGRQFSNSRSEMNVSTLELGDSALYLCASSLSGVEYGYTFGSGTRLTVV.

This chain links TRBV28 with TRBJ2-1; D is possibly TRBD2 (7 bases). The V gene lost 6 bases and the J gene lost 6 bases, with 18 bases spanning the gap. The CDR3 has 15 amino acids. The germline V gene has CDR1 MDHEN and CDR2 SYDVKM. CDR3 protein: CASSLGGAQANEQFF. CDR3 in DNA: TGTGCCAGCAGCCTAGGGGGGGCGCAAGCCAATGAGCAGTTCTTC.

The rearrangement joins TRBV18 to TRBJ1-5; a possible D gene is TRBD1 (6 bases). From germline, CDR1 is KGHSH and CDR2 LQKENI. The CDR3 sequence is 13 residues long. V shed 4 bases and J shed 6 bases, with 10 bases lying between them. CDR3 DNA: TGTGCCAGCTCACTACAGGGTGGTCAGCCCCAGCATTTT. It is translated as CASSLQGGQPQHF.

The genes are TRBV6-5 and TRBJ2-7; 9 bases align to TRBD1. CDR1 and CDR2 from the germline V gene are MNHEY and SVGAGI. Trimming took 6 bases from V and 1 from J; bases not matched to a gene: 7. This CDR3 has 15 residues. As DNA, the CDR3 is TGTGCCAGCAGAAACCGGGACAGGGCATCCTACGAGCAGTACTTC. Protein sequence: CASRNRDRASYEQYF.

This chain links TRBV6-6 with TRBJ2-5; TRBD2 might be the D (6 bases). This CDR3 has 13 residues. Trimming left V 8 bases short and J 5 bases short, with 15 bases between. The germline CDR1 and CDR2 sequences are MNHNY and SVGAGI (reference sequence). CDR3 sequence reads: CASGPEGWETQYF. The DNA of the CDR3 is TGTGCCAGCGGACCGGAGGGGTGGGAGACCCAGTACTTC.

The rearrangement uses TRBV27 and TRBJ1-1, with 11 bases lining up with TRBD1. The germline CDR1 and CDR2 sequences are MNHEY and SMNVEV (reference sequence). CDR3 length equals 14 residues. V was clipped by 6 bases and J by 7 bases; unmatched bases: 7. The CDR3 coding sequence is TGTGCCAGCAGCGCCGGGACAGGGGGTTTTGAAGCTTTCTTT. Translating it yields CASSAGTGGFEAFF.

The CDR3 DNA reads TGCAGTGCTCCCTCCCTAGGAGAGCAGTACTTC. Residues: CSAPSLGEQYF. The chain carries TRBV20-1 and TRBJ2-7; D not certain. This CDR3 spans 11 amino acids. Between the trimmed V and J ends, which lost 5 bases and 7 bases, there was a span of 12 bases. Germline V gene lookup returns CDR1 DFQATT and CDR2 SNEGSKA (reference sequence).

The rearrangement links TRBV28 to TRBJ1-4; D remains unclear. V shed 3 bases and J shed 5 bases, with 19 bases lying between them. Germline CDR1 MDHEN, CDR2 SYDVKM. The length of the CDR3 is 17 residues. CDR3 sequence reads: CASSFSGRYSMNEKLFF. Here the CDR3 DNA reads TGTGCCAGCAGTTTTTCTGGTCGTTACAGCATGAATGAAAAACTGTTTTTT.

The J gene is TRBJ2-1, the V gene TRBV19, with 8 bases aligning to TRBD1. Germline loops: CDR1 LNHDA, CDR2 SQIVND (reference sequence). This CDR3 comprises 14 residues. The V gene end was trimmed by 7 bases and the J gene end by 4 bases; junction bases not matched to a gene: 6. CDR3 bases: TGTGCCAGTACCTCGGACAGGGAGTACAATGAGCAGTTCTTC. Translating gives CASTSDREYNEQFF.

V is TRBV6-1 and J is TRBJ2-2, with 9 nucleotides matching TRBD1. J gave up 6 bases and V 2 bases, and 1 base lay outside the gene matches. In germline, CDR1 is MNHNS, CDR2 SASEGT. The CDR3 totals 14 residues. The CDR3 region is CASSETGGSGELFF. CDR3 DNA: TGTGCCAGCAGTGAAACAGGGGGCTCCGGGGAGCTGTTTTTT.

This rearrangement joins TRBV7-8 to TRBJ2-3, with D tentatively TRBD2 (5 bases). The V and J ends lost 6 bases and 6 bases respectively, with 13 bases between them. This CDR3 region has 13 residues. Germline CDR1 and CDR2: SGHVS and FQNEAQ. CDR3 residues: CASSGGLLDTQYF. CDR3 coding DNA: TGTGCCAGCAGTGGCGGGCTCCTCGATACGCAGTATTTT.

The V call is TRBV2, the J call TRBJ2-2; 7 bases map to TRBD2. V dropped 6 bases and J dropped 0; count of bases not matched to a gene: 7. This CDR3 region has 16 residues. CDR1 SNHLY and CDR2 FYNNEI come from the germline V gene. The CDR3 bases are TGTGCCAGCAGGGAACTAGCGATCGCGAACACCGGGGAGCTGTTTTTT. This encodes CASRELAIANTGELFF.

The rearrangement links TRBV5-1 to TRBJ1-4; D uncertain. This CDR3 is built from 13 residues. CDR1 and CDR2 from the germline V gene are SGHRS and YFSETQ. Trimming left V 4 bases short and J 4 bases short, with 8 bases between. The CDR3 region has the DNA TGCGCCAGCAGCGAGGTTGTTAATGAAAAACTGTTTTTT. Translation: CASSEVVNEKLFF.

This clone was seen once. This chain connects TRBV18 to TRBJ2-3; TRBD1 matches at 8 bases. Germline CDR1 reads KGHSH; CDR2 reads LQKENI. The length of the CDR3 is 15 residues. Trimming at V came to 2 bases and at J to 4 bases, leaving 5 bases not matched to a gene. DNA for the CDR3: TGTGCCAGCTCACCAGGACAGGGAGTTGCAGATACGCAGTATTTT. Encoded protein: CASSPGQGVADTQYF. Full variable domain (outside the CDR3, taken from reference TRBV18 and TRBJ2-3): NAGVMQNPRHLVRRRGQEARLRCSPMKGHSHVYWYRQLPEEGLKFMVYLQKENIIDESGMPKERFSAEFPKEGPSILRIQQVVRGDSAAYFCASSPGQGVADTQYFGPGTRLTVL.

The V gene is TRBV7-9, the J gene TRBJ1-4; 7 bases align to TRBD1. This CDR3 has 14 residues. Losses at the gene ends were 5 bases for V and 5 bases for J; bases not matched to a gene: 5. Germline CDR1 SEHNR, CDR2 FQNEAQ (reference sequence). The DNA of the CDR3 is TGTGCCAGCAGCCCCCAGACAGGGAATGAAAAACTGTTTTTT. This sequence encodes CASSPQTGNEKLFF.

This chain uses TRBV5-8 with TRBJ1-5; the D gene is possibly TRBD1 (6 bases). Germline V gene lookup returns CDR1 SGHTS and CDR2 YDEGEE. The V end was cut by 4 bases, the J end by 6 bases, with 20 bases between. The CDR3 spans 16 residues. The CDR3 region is CASSRSQGFLAQPQHF. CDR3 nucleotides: TGTGCCAGCAGCAGGTCCCAGGGGTTTTTGGCTCAGCCCCAGCATTTT. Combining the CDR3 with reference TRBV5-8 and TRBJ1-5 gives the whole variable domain EAGVTQSPTHLIKTRGQQATLRCSPISGHTSVYWYQQALGLGLQFLLWYDEGEERNRGNFPPRFSGRQFPNYSSELNVNALELEDSALYLCASSRSQGFLAQPQHFGDGTRLSIL.

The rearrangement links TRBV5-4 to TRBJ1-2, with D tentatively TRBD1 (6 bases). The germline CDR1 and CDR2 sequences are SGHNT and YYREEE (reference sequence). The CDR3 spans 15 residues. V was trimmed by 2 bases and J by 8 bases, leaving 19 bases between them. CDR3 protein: CASSFSVSQGWGYTF. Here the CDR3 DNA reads TGTGCCAGCAGCTTTAGCGTCTCACAGGGCTGGGGCTACACCTTC.

The CDR3 is CASSAGSTREQYF. The CDR3 nucleotides read TGTGCCAGTAGTGCCGGATCTACGCGGGAGCAGTACTTC. V usage is TRBV19 and J usage is TRBJ2-7; D is unresolved. CDR3 length equals 13 residues. Trimming cost V 5 bases and J 7 bases, with 15 bases left between them. The germline CDR1 and CDR2 sequences are LNHDA and SQIVND (reference sequence). The full variable domain, rest sourced from reference TRBV19 and TRBJ2-7, is DGGITQSPKYLFRKEGQNVTLSCEQNLNHDAMYWYRQDPGQGLRLIYYSQIVNDFQKGDIAEGYSVSREKKESFPLTVTSAQKNPTAFYLCASSAGSTREQYFGPGTRLTVT.